This entry lists 23 T cell receptor beta chains sequenced from one sample in a study of blood T cell repertoires in COVID-19. Libraries were prepared by immunoSEQ multiplex PCR; TCRdb keeps only in-frame clonotypes and omits some of them. There are fewer than 400,000 clones in the sample; over 75% occur only once, and about 2% lies in the top ten. The sequenced material came from PBMCs or T cells enriched from blood (not recorded which). Receptors originate from a man aged 30-40 years who had recovered from COVID-19.

The DNA for the CDR3 is TGTGCCTGGAGTGAACGACACTCTGGAAACACCATATATTTT. It is translated as CAWSERHSGNTIYF. V is TRBV30 and J is TRBJ1-3, with unresolved D. Germline V gene data show CDR1 as GTSNPN and CDR2 as SVGIG (reference sequence). V was clipped by 1 base and J by 0 bases, with 7 bases between them. The CDR3 is made up of 14 amino acids.

The rearrangement uses TRBV19 and TRBJ1-4, with 7 bases aligning to TRBD1. Germline V gives CDR1 LNHDA, CDR2 SQIVND (reference sequence). V lost 5 bases, J lost 8 bases, and 8 bases stayed unmatched. This CDR3 contains 14 residues. Here the CDR3 DNA reads TGTGCCAGTAGTCAAACAGGGGCTGAAGAAAAACTGTTTTTT. As protein: CASSQTGAEEKLFF. The whole variable domain, filled in from reference TRBV19 and TRBJ1-4, reads DGGITQSPKYLFRKEGQNVTLSCEQNLNHDAMYWYRQDPGQGLRLIYYSQIVNDFQKGDIAEGYSVSREKKESFPLTVTSAQKNPTAFYLCASSQTGAEEKLFFGSGTQLSVL.

The V and J genes are TRBV7-2 and TRBJ2-5, with 13 nucleotides matching TRBD2. CDR1 and CDR2 from the germline V gene are SGHTA and FQGNSA. Trimming at V came to 5 bases and at J to 2 bases, leaving 2 bases not matched to a gene. CDR3 length: 15 amino acids. CDR3: CASSATSGGQETQYF. In nucleotides, the CDR3 is TGTGCCAGCAGCGCGACTAGCGGGGGGCAAGAGACCCAGTACTTC. The whole variable domain, filled in from reference TRBV7-2 and TRBJ2-5, reads GAGVSQSPSNKVTEKGKDVELRCDPISGHTALYWYRQSLGQGLEFLIYFQGNSAPDKSGLPSDRFSAERTGGSVSTLTIQRTQQEDSAVYLCASSATSGGQETQYFGPGTRLLVL.

The gene calls are TRBV4-3 and TRBJ1-5; unclear D gene. The CDR3 totals 15 residues. In germline, CDR1 is LGHNA, CDR2 YSLEER. Trimming cost V 0 bases and J 4 bases, with 10 bases left between them. Here the CDR3 DNA reads TGCGCCAGCAGCCAAGATGGCCTCCAGAATCAGCCCCAGCATTTT. Translated: CASSQDGLQNQPQHF.

V gene TRBV5-4 combines with J gene TRBJ2-1, with 10 positions matching TRBD2. J gave up 9 bases and V 4 bases, and 13 bases lay outside the gene matches. CDR1 SGHNT and CDR2 YYREEE come from the germline V gene (reference sequence). The CDR3 runs to 16 residues. The CDR3 DNA reads as TGTGCCAGCAGCAAGAAGATTAGCGGGGGGCGGGTTGAGCAGTTCTTC. It specifies CASSKKISGGRVEQFF.

V is TRBV11-2 and J is TRBJ2-7; 11 positions match TRBD2. CDR1 is SGHAT, CDR2 FQNNGV, per germline. V was clipped by 5 bases and J by 3 bases; unmatched bases: 6. This CDR3 comprises 15 residues. CDR3 loop: CASSPTSGAYYEQYF. The DNA for the CDR3 is TGTGCCAGCAGCCCGACTAGCGGGGCGTACTACGAGCAGTACTTC.

The V gene is TRBV10-3, the J gene TRBJ1-4; no reliable D call. The germline V gene has CDR1 ENHRY and CDR2 SYGVKD. V was clipped by 5 bases and J by 4 bases, with 11 bases between them. The CDR3 consists of 14 residues. The CDR3 is CAISPQLGNEKLFF. The CDR3 DNA reads as TGTGCCATCAGTCCACAGCTGGGTAATGAAAAACTGTTTTTT.

The rearrangement links TRBV7-9 to TRBJ1-2; 8 positions agree with TRBD1. Looked up from germline, CDR1 is SEHNR and CDR2 is FQNEAQ (reference sequence). The CDR3 consists of 16 residues. V lost 5 bases, J lost 6 bases, and 14 bases stayed unmatched. CDR3 loop: CASSTKYPGGGDGYTF. CDR3 bases: TGTGCCAGCAGCACTAAATATCCAGGGGGCGGAGATGGCTACACCTTC. Drawing the rest from reference TRBV7-9 and TRBJ1-2, the complete variable domain is DTGVSQNPRHKITKRGQNVTFRCDPISEHNRLYWYRQTLGQGPEFLTYFQNEAQLEKSRLLSDRFSAERPKGSFSTLEIQRTEQGDSAMYLCASSTKYPGGGDGYTFGSGTRLTVV.

This rearrangement joins TRBV5-3 to TRBJ2-2, with TRBD1 as a possible D gene (5 bases). TRBV5-3 is an ORF for which the function is uncertain. V was trimmed by 3 bases and J by 4 bases, leaving 13 bases between them. The CDR3 loop spans 15 amino acids. The CDR3 reads CARSCGQGGTGELFF. DNA for the CDR3: TGTGCCAGAAGCTGCGGCCAGGGCGGCACCGGGGAGCTGTTTTTT.

J is TRBJ2-7 and V is TRBV18, with no clear D. This CDR3 comprises 14 residues. CDR1 is KGHSH and CDR2 is LQKENI in the germline V gene. V lost 3 bases to trimming and J lost 3 bases, with 12 bases between them. CDR3: CASSPRHTDYEQYF. CDR3 DNA sequence: TGTGCCAGCTCACCCAGACATACAGACTACGAGCAGTACTTC.

This clone was counted between two and nine times. The chain uses TRBV19 and TRBJ1-2; D remains unclear. The CDR3 is made up of 14 amino acids. Trimming left V 5 bases short and J 2 bases short, with 12 bases between. Germline V gene data show CDR1 as LNHDA and CDR2 as SQIVND (reference sequence). The CDR3 DNA reads TGTGCCAGTAGTGAAAGAAGCGCAAACTATGGCTACACCTTC. Translating it yields CASSERSANYGYTF.

The rearrangement joins TRBV6-5 to TRBJ1-4; TRBD1 aligns across 7 bases. The CDR3 loop spans 14 amino acids. The V gene end was trimmed by 6 bases and the J gene end by 5 bases; junction bases not matched to a gene: 6. Per the germline V gene, CDR1 is MNHEY and CDR2 is SVGAGI. The CDR3 bases are TGTGCCAGCAGACCACAGGGGCAGAATGAAAAACTGTTTTTT. Its translation: CASRPQGQNEKLFF.

V usage is TRBV28 and J usage is TRBJ2-1; 10 bases match TRBD2. Per germline, CDR1 MDHEN and CDR2 SYDVKM. CDR3 length: 14 amino acids. V shed 7 bases, J shed 12 bases, and the junction held 12 bases outside the gene matches. In DNA, the CDR3 is TGTGCCAGCACCGTGGGTCAGCGGGGGGGCGGGCAGTTCTTC. Its translation: CASTVGQRGGGQFF.

The chain has TRBV7-2 and TRBJ2-1; 11 bases line up with TRBD2. The germline gives CDR1 SGHTA, CDR2 FQGNSA. The CDR3 spans 16 residues. The trim removed 4 bases at V and 2 bases at J, leaving 4 bases unmatched. The CDR3 sequence: CASSYDSGGAYNEQFF. The CDR3 DNA is TGTGCCAGCAGCTATGATAGCGGGGGGGCCTACAATGAGCAGTTCTTC.

Concerning this clone: Other DNA sequences from this sample encode an identical CDR3 as well. The chain employs TRBV6-5 and TRBJ1-1; D is uncertain. The length of the CDR3 is 13 residues. Germline-derived CDR1 and CDR2 are MNHEY and SVGAGI. The V and J ends lost 0 bases and 8 bases respectively, with 10 bases between them. CDR3 in DNA: TGTGCCAGCAGTTACTCCGAGGGAACAGAAGCTTTCTTT. Protein: CASSYSEGTEAFF.

The chain combines TRBV4-1 with TRBJ2-4; tentative D call: TRBD2 (5 bases). CDR1 and CDR2 from the germline V gene are MGHRA and YSYEKL. V was clipped by 0 bases and J by 11 bases, with 17 bases between them. The CDR3 is made up of 15 amino acids. CDR3 sequence (DNA): TGCGCCAGCAGCCAAGATTTTACGCGGGCCCAGGTTCAGTACTTC. Its translation is CASSQDFTRAQVQYF.

V usage is TRBV6-5 and J usage is TRBJ1-1; D is uncertain. Germline loops: CDR1 MNHEY, CDR2 SVGAGI. The CDR3 loop spans 11 amino acids. V was clipped by 6 bases and J by 12 bases, with 14 bases between them. CDR3 protein: CASSDGRAPFF. CDR3 in DNA: TGTGCCAGCAGCGACGGGAGGGCGCCTTTCTTT.

V gene TRBV5-1 combines with J gene TRBJ2-3; D may be TRBD2 (6 bases). CDR1 SGHRS and CDR2 YFSETQ come from the germline V gene. Deletions cut 4 bases from V and 10 bases from J, with 13 bases between. There are 12 residues in the CDR3. The CDR3 DNA reads as TGCGCCAGCAGCCACCTAGCGAGGGCGCAGTATTTT. This encodes CASSHLARAQYF.

The J gene is TRBJ2-7, the V gene TRBV19; TRBD1 matches 9 bases. The CDR3 is 14 amino acids. The germline gives CDR1 LNHDA, CDR2 SQIVND (reference sequence). The V gene end was trimmed by 5 bases and the J gene end by 5 bases; junction bases not matched to a gene: 7. CDR3 in amino acids: CASSGGTGRHEQYF. The CDR3, as DNA: TGTGCCAGTAGTGGGGGGACAGGGCGACACGAGCAGTACTTC.

The rearrangement joins TRBV29-1 to TRBJ1-2; unclear D gene. Deletions cut 5 bases from V and 0 bases from J, with 19 bases between. Germline-derived CDR1 and CDR2 are SQVTM and ANQGSEA. The length of the CDR3 is 16 residues. For the CDR3, the DNA is TGCAGCGTTCGGCGCGGCTATCCCCTTCCTAACTATGGCTACACCTTC. Its protein is CSVRRGYPLPNYGYTF.

The chain links TRBV27 to TRBJ1-4; no clear D. Per the germline V gene, CDR1 is MNHEY and CDR2 is SMNVEV (reference sequence). V shed 6 bases and J shed 3 bases, with 11 bases lying between them. CDR3 length: 14 amino acids. The CDR3 nucleotides are TGTGCCAGCAGCTCAATCGGTGCTAATGAAAAACTGTTTTTT. This codes for CASSSIGANEKLFF.

This clone was seen just once. V and J are TRBV4-1 and TRBJ1-5; D gene uncertain. V was cut by 0 bases and J by 0 bases, with 6 bases left in between. This CDR3 is 15 amino acids long. Looked up from germline, CDR1 is MGHRA and CDR2 is YSYEKL. The CDR3 region has the DNA TGCGCCAGCAGCCAAGATAGAAATAGCAATCAGCCCCAGCATTTT. Translating it yields CASSQDRNSNQPQHF.

J is TRBJ2-7 and V is TRBV27; 8 nucleotides line up with TRBD1. The CDR3 sequence is 13 residues long. V was pared by 5 bases and J by 2 bases, with 2 bases of the junction left unmatched. Germline values: CDR1 MNHEY, CDR2 SMNVEV (reference sequence). The CDR3 DNA follows: TGTGCCAGCAGTCAACAGGGGGCCTACGAGCAGTACTTC. It specifies CASSQQGAYEQYF.